One sample yielded the 27 T cell receptor beta chains listed below, sequenced in a study of T cell repertoires in cytomegalovirus infection. TCRdb used MiXCR to reprocess the reads, holding one entry per CDR3 protein. The sample contains about 260,000 distinct CDR3 sequences, over 8% of which appear only once. Sequencing used PBMCs. Every receptor here comes from a human donor in good health (CMV status not recorded). Some clones in this sample may be carry-over from other donors' samples.

This clonotype was recorded at least ten times. V is TRBV6-5 and J is TRBJ2-6; maybe TRBD2 (5 bases). V shed 2 bases and J shed 1 base, with 6 bases lying between them. The CDR3 is 15 amino acids. The germline V gene has CDR1 MNHEY and CDR2 SVGAGI. CDR3 in DNA: TGTGCCAGCAGTTACCGGACTTCTGGGGCCAACGTCCTGACTTTC. Protein: CASSYRTSGANVLTF.

This chain uses TRBV5-1 with TRBJ1-5; no definite D call. Deletions cut 0 bases from V and 3 bases from J, with 7 bases between. CDR3 length: 14 residues. CDR1 and CDR2 (germline): SGHRS, YFSETQ. DNA of the CDR3: TGCGCCAGCAGCTTGGTAGGGCTCAATCAGCCCCAGCATTTT. This sequence encodes CASSLVGLNQPQHF.

There are a few counts of this clonotype. J is TRBJ1-1 and V is TRBV19; D remains unclear. This CDR3 has 14 residues. V dropped 4 bases and J dropped 2 bases, with 11 bases sitting between them. In germline, CDR1 is LNHDA, CDR2 SQIVND (reference sequence). The CDR3 DNA follows: TGTGCCAGTAGTACCACCCGGGGTAACACTGAAGCTTTCTTT. Translating gives CASSTTRGNTEAFF.

This clonotype was found many times. This rearrangement joins TRBV7-2 to TRBJ2-7; D unresolved. This CDR3 contains 13 residues. Trimming pared 6 bases from V and 2 bases from J, leaving 11 bases between. The germline CDR1 and CDR2 sequences are SGHTA and FQGNSA. The CDR3 DNA follows: TGTGCCAGCAGATCGGGCCGTACCTACGAGCAGTACTTC. Its translation: CASRSGRTYEQYF. Using reference TRBV7-2 and TRBJ2-7 for the parts outside the CDR3, the full variable domain is GAGVSQSPSNKVTEKGKDVELRCDPISGHTALYWYRQSLGQGLEFLIYFQGNSAPDKSGLPSDRFSAERTGGSVSTLTIQRTQQEDSAVYLCASRSGRTYEQYFGPGTRLTVT.

This clonotype occurred many times. The chain carries TRBV7-2 and TRBJ2-7; D gene ambiguous. The V and J ends lost 6 bases and 0 bases respectively, with 9 bases between them. This CDR3 spans 13 amino acids. Germline lookup yields CDR1 SGHTA and CDR2 FQGNSA. In DNA form, the CDR3 reads TGTGCCAGCAGACTTGAGAGCTCCTACGAGCAGTACTTC. Translating it yields CASRLESSYEQYF.

This clonotype was picked up many times. The junction differs from germline at one of its ends, possibly a read error. J is TRBJ2-7 and V is TRBV7-2; D remains unclear. Germline V gene lookup returns CDR1 SGHTA and CDR2 FQGNSA. The CDR3 spans 13 residues. The CDR3 DNA reads as TGTGCCAGCAGCCCACACCGGGCAGCCCTACCAGCATTC. Protein sequence: CASSPHRAALPAF.

This clonotype has more than one count but fewer than ten. This chain uses TRBV5-4 with TRBJ2-7; D possibly corresponds to TRBD2 (6 bases). Between the trimmed V and J ends, which lost 4 bases and 0 bases, there was a span of 11 bases. The CDR3 length is 14 residues. Germline-derived CDR1 and CDR2 are SGHNT and YYREEE (reference sequence). CDR3 sequence: CASSAGPISYEQYF. CDR3 in DNA: TGTGCCAGCAGCGCGGGGCCGATCTCCTACGAGCAGTACTTC.

V usage is TRBV14 and J usage is TRBJ2-3, with D hard to call. V was shortened by 9 bases and J by 0 bases, with 10 bases between the two germline ends. CDR1 and CDR2 (germline): SGHDN, FVKESK. CDR3 length: 13 amino acids. The CDR3 coding sequence is TGTGCCAGTAGGACCCAAAGCACAGATACGCAGTATTTT. Its translation: CASRTQSTDTQYF.

This clonotype showed up many times. The rearrangement joins TRBV7-8 to TRBJ1-1; 8 nucleotides align to TRBD1. Germline V CDR1 and CDR2: SGHVS, FQNEAQ. The CDR3 is made up of 16 amino acids. The V gene end was trimmed by 5 bases and the J gene end by 1 base; junction bases not matched to a gene: 9. CDR3: CASSLARTGRNTEAFF. As DNA, the CDR3 is TGTGCCAGCAGCCTCGCGAGGACAGGGAGGAACACTGAAGCTTTCTTT. The complete variable domain, with remaining parts taken from reference TRBV7-8 and TRBJ1-1, reads GAGVSQSPRYKVAKRGQDVALRCDPISGHVSLFWYQQALGQGPEFLTYFQNEAQLDKSGLPSDRFFAERPEGSVSTLKIQRTQQEDSAVYLCASSLARTGRNTEAFFGQGTRLTVV.

This clonotype was counted at least ten times. The chain couples TRBV7-9 to TRBJ1-5, with D perhaps TRBD1 (5 bases). Trimming pared 5 bases from V and 6 bases from J, leaving 20 bases between. The CDR3 runs to 16 residues. Germline-derived CDR1 and CDR2 are SEHNR and FQNEAQ (reference sequence). This CDR3 is CASSPGGGDPRQPQHF. The CDR3 DNA sequence: TGTGCCAGCAGCCCGGGGGGAGGGGACCCGCGTCAGCCCCAGCATTTT.

With respect to this clonotype: This may come from a read error, since a much larger clone is one base off. This sequence joins TRBV2 and TRBJ2-1; D is perhaps TRBD1 (5 bases). CDR1 and CDR2 from the germline V gene are SNHLY and FYNNEI. CDR3 length: 15 amino acids. The CDR3 reads CASKDQGISYNEHFF. CDR3 in DNA: TGTGCCAGCAAAGATCAGGGTATCTCCTACAATGAGCATTTCTTC.

This clonotype was seen ten or more times. The V gene is TRBV7-2, the J gene TRBJ2-7, with no clear D. The CDR3 contains 15 residues. Trimming pared 1 base from V and 0 bases from J, leaving 10 bases between. Germline loops: CDR1 SGHTA, CDR2 FQGNSA. CDR3 loop: CASSLGGRLSYEQYF. Written as DNA, the CDR3 is TGTGCCAGCAGCTTAGGAGGCAGACTCTCCTACGAGCAGTACTTC.

This clonotype was found many times. J is TRBJ2-7 and V is TRBV7-2; the match to TRBD2 covers 8 bases. The CDR3 is 16 residues long. Per germline, CDR1 SGHTA and CDR2 FQGNSA. V shed 1 base and J 0 bases; nucleotides not matched to a gene: 5. CDR3 residues: CASSLEAAGDSYEQYF. CDR3 coding DNA: TGTGCCAGCAGCTTAGAGGCAGCGGGGGACTCCTACGAGCAGTACTTC. The whole variable domain, remainder taken from reference TRBV7-2 and TRBJ2-7, is GAGVSQSPSNKVTEKGKDVELRCDPISGHTALYWYRQSLGQGLEFLIYFQGNSAPDKSGLPSDRFSAERTGGSVSTLTIQRTQQEDSAVYLCASSLEAAGDSYEQYFGPGTRLTVT.

The chain combines TRBV20-1 with TRBJ1-5, with D unresolved. The CDR3 has 15 amino acids. CDR1 DFQATT and CDR2 SNEGSKA come from the germline V gene (reference sequence). Deletions cut 4 bases from V and 2 bases from J, with 15 bases between. The CDR3 protein is CSAIDSSTGNQPQHF. In nucleotides, the CDR3 is TGCAGTGCTATAGACTCGTCGACTGGCAATCAGCCCCAGCATTTT.

This clonotype was seen ten or more times. This chain connects TRBV27 to TRBJ1-5, with D perhaps TRBD1 (5 bases). The V and J ends lost 0 bases and 9 bases respectively, with 24 bases between them. CDR1 and CDR2 (germline): MNHEY, SMNVEV (reference sequence). The CDR3 is 18 residues long. CDR3 sequence: CASSLSIPMKEGFRPQHF. CDR3 coding DNA: TGTGCCAGCAGTTTATCCATCCCTATGAAGGAGGGGTTTCGGCCCCAGCATTTT.

Ten or more counts support this clonotype. This chain joins TRBV6-2 or TRBV6-3 and TRBJ2-5, with D unclear. Trimming stripped 3 bases from V and 1 base from J, with 3 bases between. Germline V gene data show CDR1 as MNHEY and CDR2 as SVGEGT. The CDR3 runs to 12 residues. Here the CDR3 reads CASSYGQETQYF. The CDR3 DNA reads as TGTGCCAGCAGTTATGGCCAAGAGACCCAGTACTTC.

V and J are TRBV28 and TRBJ1-4; TRBD1 agrees at 7 bases. V gave up 10 bases and J gave up 3 bases; unmatched junction bases: 8. The CDR3 totals 14 residues. Germline loops: CDR1 MDHEN, CDR2 SYDVKM. The CDR3 coding sequence is TGTGCCACCCGAACAGGGGTAGCTAATGAAAAACTGTTTTTT. This translates into CATRTGVANEKLFF.

This clonotype was seen repeatedly, ten times or more. The chain uses TRBV5-1 and TRBJ1-5; TRBD1 agrees at 10 bases. The CDR3 runs 15 residues. The ends lost 2 bases at V and 3 bases at J; junction bases unmatched: 2. CDR1 is SGHRS and CDR2 is YFSETQ in the germline V gene. The CDR3 sequence: CASSFGTGVNQPQHF. CDR3 coding DNA: TGCGCCAGCAGCTTCGGGACAGGGGTCAATCAGCCCCAGCATTTT.

This clonotype appeared many times. The chain joins TRBV7-2 to TRBJ1-1; D unclear. This CDR3 has 15 residues. Germline loops: CDR1 SGHTA, CDR2 FQGNSA. V was shortened by 4 bases and J by 0 bases, with 12 bases between the two germline ends. The CDR3 here is CASSSSQSMNTEAFF. CDR3 bases: TGTGCCAGCAGCTCTTCACAGTCCATGAACACTGAAGCTTTCTTT. Variable domain in full (rest from reference TRBV7-2 and TRBJ1-1): GAGVSQSPSNKVTEKGKDVELRCDPISGHTALYWYRQSLGQGLEFLIYFQGNSAPDKSGLPSDRFSAERTGGSVSTLTIQRTQQEDSAVYLCASSSSQSMNTEAFFGQGTRLTVV.

This clonotype has a count of ten or more. The V call is TRBV28, the J call TRBJ1-5, with D possibly TRBD1 on 5 matching bases. Trimming took 7 bases from V and 0 from J, leaving 13 bases between them. CDR1 MDHEN and CDR2 SYDVKM come from the germline V gene. The CDR3 runs 15 residues. As DNA, the CDR3 is TGTGCCAGCAACTTGAGGGGATATAGCAATCAGCCCCAGCATTTT. Protein: CASNLRGYSNQPQHF.

This clonotype was detected ten times or more. The J gene is TRBJ2-7, the V gene TRBV5-4; 13 bases align to TRBD2. The ends lost 3 bases at V and 0 bases at J; junction bases unmatched: 3. The V gene's germline CDR1 is SGHNT and CDR2 YYREEE (reference sequence). The CDR3 has 16 amino acids. The CDR3 protein is CASSSGLAGASYEQYF. The CDR3 nucleotides read TGTGCCAGCAGCTCTGGACTAGCGGGGGCCTCCTACGAGCAGTACTTC.

This clonotype was seen more than once but under ten times. The rearrangement joins TRBV27 to TRBJ1-1; TRBD1 aligns across 7 bases. The CDR3 is made up of 16 amino acids. The trim removed 4 bases at V and 0 bases at J, leaving 8 bases unmatched. CDR1 and CDR2 (germline): MNHEY, SMNVEV (reference sequence). The CDR3 loop reads CASSSRRGTVNTEAFF. The CDR3 bases are TGTGCCAGCAGTTCCAGGAGAGGGACAGTGAACACTGAAGCTTTCTTT.

This clonotype turned up a few times. This rearrangement joins TRBV20-1 to TRBJ2-3, with D possibly matching TRBD1 (6 bases). Trimming stripped 5 bases from V and 0 bases from J, with 9 bases between. Germline V CDR1 and CDR2: DFQATT, SNEGSKA (reference sequence). The CDR3 spans 13 residues. CDR3 sequence (DNA): TGCAGTGCTCAGGGGACGAGCACAGATACGCAGTATTTT. Its translation: CSAQGTSTDTQYF.

The sample holds many counts of this clonotype. The chain employs TRBV7-2 and TRBJ1-6, with 9 bases that match TRBD1. The CDR3 is 15 residues long. The ends lost 1 base at V and 10 bases at J; junction bases unmatched: 5. Germline V gene data show CDR1 as SGHTA and CDR2 as FQGNSA. CDR3 in amino acids: CASSLGPGQGSPLHF. The DNA for the CDR3 is TGTGCCAGCAGCTTAGGGCCGGGACAGGGATCACCCCTCCACTTT.

This clonotype was seen repeatedly, ten times or more. This rearrangement joins TRBV2 to TRBJ1-1; D is undetermined. Trimming removed 0 bases from V and 3 bases from J, with 17 bases in between. CDR3 size: 17 residues. CDR1 and CDR2 from the germline V gene are SNHLY and FYNNEI. CDR3 sequence reads: CASSEALLPGKDTEAFF. The CDR3 nucleotides read TGTGCCAGCAGTGAAGCGCTTCTACCGGGAAAAGACACTGAAGCTTTCTTT.

This clonotype was detected only a few times. V is TRBV7-2 and J is TRBJ2-7; D ambiguous. Looked up from germline, CDR1 is SGHTA and CDR2 is FQGNSA. Trimming left V 1 base short and J 2 bases short, with 9 bases between. This CDR3 comprises 14 residues. The chain's CDR3 is CASSLEGGPYEQYF. The DNA of the CDR3 is TGTGCCAGCAGCTTAGAAGGCGGCCCCTACGAGCAGTACTTC.

J is TRBJ1-5 and V is TRBV20-1, with a possible D match to TRBD1 (5 bases). Trimming took 3 bases from V and 3 from J, leaving 9 bases between them. The CDR3 length is 13 residues. Per germline, CDR1 DFQATT and CDR2 SNEGSKA (reference sequence). CDR3 coding DNA: TGCAGTGCTAGGCGGGGGACCAATCAGCCCCAGCATTTT. Residues: CSARRGTNQPQHF.